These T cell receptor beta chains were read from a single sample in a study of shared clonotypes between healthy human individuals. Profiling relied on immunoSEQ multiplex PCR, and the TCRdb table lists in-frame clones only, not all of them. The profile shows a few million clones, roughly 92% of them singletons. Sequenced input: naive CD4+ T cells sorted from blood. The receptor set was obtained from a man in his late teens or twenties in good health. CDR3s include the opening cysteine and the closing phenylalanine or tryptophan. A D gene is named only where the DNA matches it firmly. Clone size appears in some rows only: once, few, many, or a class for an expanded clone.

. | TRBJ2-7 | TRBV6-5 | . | CATSELYEQYF | TGTGCCACCTCCGAACTTTACGAGCAGTACTTC
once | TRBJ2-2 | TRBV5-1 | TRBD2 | CASSLASAGTSGRKNTGELFF | TGCGCCAGCAGCTTGGCCTCAGCCGGGACTAGCGGGAGGAAAAACACCGGGGAGCTGTTTTTT
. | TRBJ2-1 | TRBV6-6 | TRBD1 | CASSPRGSSYNEQFF | TGTGCCAGCAGCCCCAGGGGGAGCTCCTACAATGAGCAGTTCTTC
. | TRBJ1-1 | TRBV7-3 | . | CASSLGGSVTEAFF | TGTGCCAGCAGCTTAGGGGGGTCTGTCACTGAAGCTTTCTTT
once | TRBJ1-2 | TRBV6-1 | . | CASSENASPGALSYGYTF | TGTGCCAGCAGTGAAAACGCCTCACCGGGAGCTCTTAGCTATGGCTACACCTTC
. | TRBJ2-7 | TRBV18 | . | CASSPSRSSYEQYF | TGTGCCAGCTCACCGAGCCGCAGCTCCTACGAGCAGTACTTC
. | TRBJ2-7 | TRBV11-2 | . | CASSFAEGLEQYF | TGTGCCAGCAGCTTCGCCGAAGGCCTCGAGCAGTACTTC
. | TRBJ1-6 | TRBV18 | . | CASSPPGTSPLHF | TGTGCCAGCTCACCACCGGGCACTTCACCCCTCCACTTT
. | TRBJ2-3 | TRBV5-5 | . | CASSFGFTGARTDTQYF | TGTGCCAGCAGTTTTGGGTTTACGGGAGCACGCACAGATACGCAGTATTTT
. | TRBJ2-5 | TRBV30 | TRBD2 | CAWKLAGSETQYF | TGTGCCTGGAAACTAGCGGGCTCAGAGACCCAGTACTTC
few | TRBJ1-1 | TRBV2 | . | CASSDRGSRDGRAFF | TGTGCCAGCAGTGATAGGGGCAGTCGGGATGGGCGGGCTTTCTTT
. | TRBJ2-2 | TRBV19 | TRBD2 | CASSINREASGELFF | TGTGCCAGTAGTATCAACCGGGAGGCGAGCGGGGAGCTGTTTTTT
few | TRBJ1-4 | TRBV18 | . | CASSPSQGTVEKLFF | TGTGCCAGCTCACCATCCCAGGGGACGGTTGAAAAACTGTTTTTT
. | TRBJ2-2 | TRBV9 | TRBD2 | CASSKGLAGVTGELFF | TGTGCCAGCAGCAAGGGACTAGCGGGAGTCACCGGGGAGCTGTTTTTT
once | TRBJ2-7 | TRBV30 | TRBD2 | CAWGGLGIAEQYF | TGTGCCTGGGGGGGACTAGGAATCGCCGAGCAGTACTTC
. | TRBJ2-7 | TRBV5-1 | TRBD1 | CASSPGQGKYEQYF | TGCGCCAGCAGCCCGGGACAGGGTAAATACGAGCAGTACTTC
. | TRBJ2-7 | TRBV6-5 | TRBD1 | CASSYSDRGVSYEQYF | TGTGCCAGCAGTTACTCGGACAGGGGAGTTTCCTACGAGCAGTACTTC
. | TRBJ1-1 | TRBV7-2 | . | CASSLAYGRENTEAFF | TGTGCCAGCAGCTTAGCGTACGGGAGGGAGAACACTGAAGCTTTCTTT
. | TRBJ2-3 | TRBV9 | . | CASSAAGPPGDTQYF | TGTGCCAGCAGCGCTGCGGGTCCTCCGGGTGATACGCAGTATTTT
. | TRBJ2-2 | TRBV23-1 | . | CASSQSGGGTVNTGELFF | TGCGCCAGCAGTCAATCGGGGGGCGGGACAGTAAACACCGGGGAGCTGTTTTTT
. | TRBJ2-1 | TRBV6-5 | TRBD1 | CASSFVGQGRNNEQFF | TGTGCCAGCAGTTTTGTGGGACAGGGGCGCAACAATGAGCAGTTCTTC
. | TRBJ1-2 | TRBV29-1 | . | CSVASGRDGYTF | TGCAGCGTTGCATCGGGGAGGGATGGCTACACCTTC
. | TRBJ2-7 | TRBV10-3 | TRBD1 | CAISGTPLRGREQYF | TGTGCCATCAGCGGGACTCCGCTCAGGGGGCGCGAGCAGTACTTC
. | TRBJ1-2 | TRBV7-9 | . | CASSLVEGTYGYTF | TGTGCCAGCAGCTTAGTGGAGGGTACCTATGGCTACACCTTC
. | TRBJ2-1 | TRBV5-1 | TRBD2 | CASMSSGDSYNEQFF | TGCGCCAGCATGTCTAGCGGGGACTCCTACAATGAGCAGTTCTTC
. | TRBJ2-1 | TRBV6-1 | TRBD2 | CASRVAGGSYNEQFF | TGTGCCAGCAGAGTAGCGGGGGGCTCCTACAATGAGCAGTTCTTC
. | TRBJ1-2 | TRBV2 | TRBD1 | CASILDRDRMGYTF | TGTGCCAGCATTCTAGACAGGGACCGAATGGGCTACACCTTC